The 25 T cell receptor beta chains listed next were all sequenced from one sample in a study of T cells in Graves' hyperthyroidism and ophthalmopathy. From RNA transcripts, TCR beta CDR3 regions were amplified. During a first-round RT-PCR of the TCR CDR3, the HTBI primer set was used. TCRdb reprocessed the multiplex PCR reads with MiXCR, giving one entry per CDR3 protein. The data contain roughly 750,000 distinct CDR3 sequences, roughly 15% of them singletons. The sequenced sample was blood. Source of these receptors: a man aged 18 to 35 with Graves' hyperthyroidism.

The sample holds many counts of this clonotype. The rearrangement links TRBV7-2 to TRBJ2-7; D perhaps matches TRBD2 (6 bases). The CDR3 has 15 residues. V was shortened by 5 bases and J by 2 bases, with 16 bases between the two germline ends. Germline V gives CDR1 SGHTA, CDR2 FQGNSA. CDR3 coding DNA: TGTGCCAGCAGCACACTATTCGGGAGTCCCTACGAGCAGTACTTC. Protein sequence: CASSTLFGSPYEQYF.

The chain has TRBV5-1 and TRBJ1-4; D gene uncertain. Germline CDR1 is SGHRS and CDR2 is YFSETQ. CDR3 length equals 16 residues. The V and J ends lost 5 bases and 5 bases respectively, with 19 bases between them. The CDR3 protein is CASSRTSGPLNEKLFF. The CDR3 bases are TGCGCCAGCAGTCGCACCTCCGGGCCCCTGAATGAAAAACTGTTTTTT.

This clonotype was observed once. The J gene is TRBJ1-5, the V gene TRBV6-1, with TRBD1 matching 12 bases. This CDR3 is built from 16 residues. CDR1 is MNHNS, CDR2 SASEGT, per germline. Unmatched junction bases numbered 7, after V lost 6 bases and J lost 4 bases. CDR3: CASSRGGQGANQPQHF. The CDR3 DNA is TGTGCCAGCAGCCGGGGGGGACAGGGGGCGAATCAGCCCCAGCATTTT.

A single count supports this clonotype. The rearrangement links TRBV11-2 to TRBJ2-1; 12 nucleotides align to TRBD1. The V and J ends lost 1 base and 8 bases, in that order; junction bases with no gene match: 9. This CDR3 spans 17 amino acids. Per the germline V gene, CDR1 is SGHAT and CDR2 is FQNNGV. The CDR3 sequence is CASSLVGGQGARDEQFF. The CDR3, as DNA: TGTGCCAGCAGCTTAGTAGGGGGACAGGGGGCGCGGGATGAGCAGTTCTTC.

This clonotype was seen only a few times. The chain is built from TRBV19 and TRBJ1-5; D unresolved. The CDR3 spans 14 residues. Germline assignment: CDR1 LNHDA and CDR2 SQIVND (reference sequence). With 0 bases removed from V and 0 bases from J, the gap between germline ends came to 3 bases. Written as DNA, the CDR3 is TGTGCCAGTAGTATAGAAAATAGCAATCAGCCCCAGCATTTT. Translated: CASSIENSNQPQHF.

The chain carries TRBV7-2 and TRBJ2-3; D is ambiguous. Germline V CDR1 and CDR2: SGHTA, FQGNSA. V was trimmed by 6 bases and J by 2 bases, leaving 18 bases between them. This CDR3 is 16 amino acids long. This chain's CDR3 is CASSQAAWFSTDTQYF. Written as DNA, the CDR3 is TGTGCCAGCAGTCAGGCTGCTTGGTTTTCCACAGATACGCAGTATTTT.

About this clonotype: One end of the junction is discordant with germline, which a read error may explain. J is TRBJ1-2 and V is TRBV9, with a possible D match to TRBD1 (6 bases). The CDR3 spans 16 residues. CDR1 is SGDLS, CDR2 YYNGEE, per germline. CDR3 in amino acids: CANSVSPDRLHYGYTF. The DNA for the CDR3 is TGTGCCAACAGCGTCTCCCCGGACAGACTCCATTATGGCTACACCTTC.

This clonotype has a count of ten or more. The J gene is TRBJ2-5, the V gene TRBV20-1; D not certain. Per germline, CDR1 DFQATT and CDR2 SNEGSKA (reference sequence). The CDR3 runs 12 residues. V dropped 5 bases and J dropped 5 bases, with 12 bases sitting between them. In nucleotides, the CDR3 is TGCAGTGCTCCCGTGGTAGGGGAGACCCAGTACTTC. This translates into CSAPVVGETQYF.

The gene calls are TRBV2 and TRBJ1-3; possible D gene TRBD1, 6 bases. CDR3 length equals 17 residues. The V and J ends lost 8 bases and 0 bases respectively, with 20 bases between them. Germline V gene sequence: CDR1 SNHLY, CDR2 FYNNEI. CDR3 residues: CASRPTGRTYSGNTIYF. The DNA of the CDR3 is TGTGCCAGCCGACCAACAGGGAGGACCTACTCTGGAAACACCATATATTTT. Together with reference TRBV2 and TRBJ1-3, the CDR3 gives the full variable domain: EPEVTQTPSHQVTQMGQEVILRCVPISNHLYFYWYRQILGQKVEFLVSFYNNEISEKSEIFDDQFSVERPDGSNFTLKIRSTKLEDSAMYFCASRPTGRTYSGNTIYFGEGSWLTVV.

This chain connects TRBV2 to TRBJ2-1; 7 bases line up with TRBD2. From germline, CDR1 is SNHLY and CDR2 FYNNEI. The CDR3 consists of 12 residues. J was trimmed by 14 bases and V by 4 bases; bases with no gene match: 8. The CDR3 here is CASSAIGRAKFF. The CDR3 nucleotides read TGTGCCAGCAGTGCGATTGGGAGGGCGAAGTTCTTC.

A few counts support this clonotype. This chain connects TRBV19 to TRBJ2-7; 12 bases are a match to TRBD2. The CDR3 runs to 17 residues. CDR1 and CDR2 (germline): LNHDA, SQIVND (reference sequence). Trimming took 3 bases from V and 2 from J; bases not matched to a gene: 8. The CDR3 loop reads CASSISSGRASPYEQYF. CDR3 nucleotides: TGTGCCAGTAGTATCTCTAGCGGGAGGGCCTCCCCCTACGAGCAGTACTTC.

Ten or more counts support this clonotype. The CDR3 DNA reads as TGTGCCAGCAGCTTGGGACAAGGGTTAGTTGAGCAGTTCTTC. This codes for CASSLGQGLVEQFF. The gene calls are TRBV13 and TRBJ2-1; D perhaps matches TRBD1 (6 bases). Germline CDR1 and CDR2: PRHDT and FYEKMQ (reference sequence). The CDR3 is 14 residues long. The V end was cut by 3 bases, the J end by 9 bases, with 15 bases between.

The chain employs TRBV5-6 and TRBJ2-7; 8 bases fit TRBD1. The CDR3 length is 14 residues. Germline CDR1 and CDR2: SGHDT and YYEEEE. The trim removed 3 bases at V and 3 bases at J, leaving 5 bases unmatched. The CDR3 coding sequence is TGTGCCAGCAGCTCCTATGACAGGGGCTACGAGCAGTACTTC. Protein: CASSSYDRGYEQYF.

For the CDR3, the DNA is TGTGCCACCAGCCCCGGACACCTGAACACTGAAGCTTTCTTT. Translation: CATSPGHLNTEAFF. The chain carries TRBV15 and TRBJ1-1; D might be TRBD1 (5 bases). Germline V gene data show CDR1 as LNHNV and CDR2 as YYDKDF (reference sequence). The CDR3 is 14 amino acids. Trimming pared 5 bases from V and 0 bases from J, leaving 10 bases between.

The rearrangement uses TRBV4-1 and TRBJ1-1; no definite D call. V was shortened by 4 bases and J by 4 bases, with 13 bases between the two germline ends. The CDR3 covers 14 residues. In germline, CDR1 is MGHRA, CDR2 YSYEKL. The CDR3 loop is CASSPIPISTEAFF. DNA of the CDR3: TGCGCCAGCAGCCCAATTCCGATATCCACTGAAGCTTTCTTT.

Comments on this clonotype: A read error may explain this, as a much larger clone is one base away. The rearrangement uses TRBV18 and TRBJ2-2; 7 positions match TRBD1. The CDR3 runs 14 residues. From germline, CDR1 is KGHSH and CDR2 LQKENI. CDR3 in amino acids: CASTPRQGTGELFF. CDR3 DNA sequence: TGTGCCAGCACACCCAGACAGGGAACCGGGGAGCTGTTTTTT. The full variable domain, its missing parts supplied by reference TRBV18 and TRBJ2-2, is NAGVMQNPRHLVRRRGQEARLRCSPMKGHSHVYWYRQLPEEGLKFMVYLQKENIIDESGMPKERFSAEFPKEGPSILRIQQVVRGDSAAYFCASTPRQGTGELFFGEGSRLTVL.

This clonotype was seen a few times. The V gene is TRBV24-1, the J gene TRBJ1-5, with D maybe TRBD1 (5 bases). Germline CDR1 reads KGHDR; CDR2 reads SFDVKD. The CDR3 is 14 residues long. Trimming stripped 3 bases from V and 6 bases from J, with 11 bases between. CDR3 region: CATSDQPDSQPQHF. In nucleotides, the CDR3 is TGTGCCACCAGTGATCAACCCGACAGTCAGCCCCAGCATTTT.

This clonotype showed up many times. The V and J genes are TRBV27 and TRBJ1-5; D may be TRBD1 (5 bases). Germline CDR1 is MNHEY and CDR2 is SMNVEV (reference sequence). Between the trimmed V and J ends, which lost 8 bases and 5 bases, there was a span of 10 bases. The length of the CDR3 is 12 residues. CDR3 sequence reads: CASGAGDQPQHF. The CDR3 nucleotides read TGTGCCAGCGGGGCAGGCGATCAGCCCCAGCATTTT.

This clonotype has a count of ten or more. The chain carries TRBV2 and TRBJ2-1, with TRBD2 identical over 8 bases. Per germline, CDR1 SNHLY and CDR2 FYNNEI. The CDR3 consists of 14 residues. V was clipped by 3 bases and J by 8 bases; unmatched bases: 6. Written as DNA, the CDR3 is TGTGCCAGCAGTGACTCACGGGGGGGGGATGAGCAGTTCTTC. Its translation: CASSDSRGGDEQFF. The full variable domain, its missing parts supplied by reference TRBV2 and TRBJ2-1, is EPEVTQTPSHQVTQMGQEVILRCVPISNHLYFYWYRQILGQKVEFLVSFYNNEISEKSEIFDDQFSVERPDGSNFTLKIRSTKLEDSAMYFCASSDSRGGDEQFFGPGTRLTVL.

The table lists this clonotype with a few counts. This rearrangement joins TRBV24-1 to TRBJ2-3; possible D gene TRBD2, 8 bases. This CDR3 has 21 amino acids. CDR1 and CDR2 (germline): KGHDR, SFDVKD. Deletions cut 1 base from V and 2 bases from J, with 27 bases between. CDR3 in DNA: TGTGCCACCAGTGATTTTCGGGGGGACAGCCCGGGAGGGTTGGACACAGATACGCAGTATTTT. This codes for CATSDFRGDSPGGLDTDTQYF.

V is TRBV5-7 and J is TRBJ2-1; 7 bases match TRBD2. TRBV5-7 is marked as an open reading frame, function uncertain. The CDR3 length is 13 residues. The CDR3 spells CPLERDSYNEQFF. The DNA of the CDR3 is TGTCCACTTGAGCGGGACTCCTACAATGAGCAGTTCTTC.

The rearrangement joins TRBV27 to TRBJ2-7, with 8 positions matching TRBD2. The CDR3 extends over 16 amino acids. In germline, CDR1 is MNHEY, CDR2 SMNVEV (reference sequence). V lost 6 bases and J lost 4; bases outside the gene matches: 14. The DNA for the CDR3 is TGTGCCAGCAGGGCACCTACGGGAGGGCCCGTTTACGAGCAGTACTTC. Translating it yields CASRAPTGGPVYEQYF.

In its sample, this clonotype was seen many times. The chain is built from TRBV7-9 and TRBJ2-7, with D hard to call. CDR3 length: 14 amino acids. V lost 7 bases, J lost 0 bases, and 13 bases lay in between. Germline V lookup: CDR1 SEHNR, CDR2 FQNEAQ (reference sequence). The CDR3, as DNA: TGTGCCAGCACCCCGACCGGCACCTCCTACGAGCAGTACTTC. Its translation: CASTPTGTSYEQYF.

Points on this clonotype: This may come from a read error, since a much larger clone is one base off. The genes are TRBV2 and TRBJ2-1, with 13 nucleotides matching TRBD2. Germline CDR1 and CDR2: SNHLY and FYNNEI. The CDR3 is made up of 14 amino acids. CDR3 nucleotides: TGTGTCAGTCACAGACTAGCGGGAGGTAATGAGCAGTTCTTC. The encoded protein is CVSHRLAGGNEQFF. Variable domain in full (rest from reference TRBV2 and TRBJ2-1): EPEVTQTPSHQVTQMGQEVILRCVPISNHLYFYWYRQILGQKVEFLVSFYNNEISEKSEIFDDQFSVERPDGSNFTLKIRSTKLEDSAMYFCVSHRLAGGNEQFFGPGTRLTVL.

This clonotype was counted at least ten times. CDR3 protein: CASSFSLGSPGNQPQHF. The CDR3 coding sequence is TGTGCCAGCAGTTTTTCCCTAGGGTCCCCGGGGAATCAGCCCCAGCATTTT. The chain recombines TRBV28 with TRBJ1-5; D is ambiguous. Trimming removed 3 bases at V and 4 bases at J, with 19 bases between. The germline V gene has CDR1 MDHEN and CDR2 SYDVKM. The CDR3 has 17 amino acids.